The entry below describes one T cell receptor (beta chain). The data stem from a study of T cell responses to AZD1222 COVID-19 vaccine. Assay used: immunoSEQ multiplex PCR; TCRdb lists only in-frame clones, some missing. The sample includes about 88,000 clones, about nine tenths of them seen just once. The V gene lost 5 bases and the J gene lost 1 base, with 17 bases spanning the gap. This CDR3 spans 16 amino acids. Germline V CDR1 and CDR2: SGHTA, FQGNSA. The specimen was peripheral blood, collected 28 days after the second AZD1222 dose. This chain links TRBV7-2 with TRBJ2-5; D call uncertain. The sequence came from an adult who received the AZD1222 COVID-19 vaccine. Here the CDR3 DNA reads TGTGCCAGCAGCCTTGGTTACTCCCTTGCCCAAGAGACCCAGTACTTC. As protein: CASSLGYSLAQETQYF.